This section outlines one TCR beta chain sequence together with its context. This clone has more than one count but fewer than ten. Its antigen is unknown. Nothing much larger sits one base from this clone, and base qualities are not available. Ends trimmed: V by 5 bases, J by 8 bases; bases unmatched to a gene: 12. Counted from cysteine to phenylalanine, this CDR3 has 16 amino acids. Just the 48-base CDR3 DNA is kept, in frame starting at base 1. Via the germline V gene, CDR1 is MDHEN and CDR2 SYDVKM. The time point label, read with the paper, signifies: baseline before first vaccination. Vaccinee samples came from UK trials COV001 and COV002, including a single-blind randomized controlled phase 2/3 trial of AZD1222 (ChAdOx1 nCoV-19) in healthy adults. For TCRbeta chain sequencing, PBMC samples were collected from trial participants at day 0 and at day 28 after the second dose. The CDR3 regions of human TCRbeta chains were analyzed by immunosequencing. The paper's data handling went like this. TCRs in the repertoires were matched against a reference library of SARS-CoV-2-specific TCRs that had been generated with the MIRA antigen-specificity platform. Breadth meant the fraction of unique TCRs that were SARS-CoV-2-associated, whereas depth meant the fraction of total T cells that were SARS-CoV-2-associated. Each spike-specific TCR was assigned to its reactive spike region and to a CD4 or CD8 class using the MIRA data. Log10-transformed breadth and depth values were compared by one-way ANOVA with Sidak's multiple comparisons tests. In its TCRdb copy, this immuneACCESS table keeps in-frame sequences only and misses some clones. Where compared with another copy, unresolved V genes explain less than half of these, and the others have no known cause. The V and J calls and clone size come from that table; D and trimming were worked out from the DNA. This sample comprises some 100,000 clones, roughly nine tenths of them detected only once. Over 15% of the sample lies in the top ten.

The sample belongs to a study of T cell responses to AZD1222 COVID-19 vaccine (dated by TCRdb to about 2021). With regard to the full study: AZD1222 recipients given second doses at about 4 weeks or at about 12 weeks were pooled, since spike-specific TCR depth and breadth were not found to differ between the two schedules. TCR sequencing covered about 230 trial participants: around 210 given two doses of AZD1222 and some 25 given two doses of MenACWY control vaccine. Trial participants were enrolled by age into 18-55, 56-69 and 70-plus year subgroups, with around 150, 28 and 57 TCR-sequenced participants respectively.

Points the paper makes about the study in general: Participants were mostly white British and included more females than males, and it was suggested by the authors that clonal diversity may have been underestimated. The whole spike protein was spanned by vaccine-associated CD4 TCRs, and dominant responses were seen in regions 160-218 and 743-854. Because no samples from the day 14 peak response were available, repertoires could be characterized only after the peak T cell response. Only a handful of AZD1222 recipients were SARS-CoV-2 seropositive at baseline, limiting conclusions about previously exposed vaccinees. The 56-69-year group was small, and its depth increase did not reach significance, likely because of low power. Nearly half of unique spike-specific TCRs reportedly recognized epitopes outside regions mutated in the B.1.351 and B.1.1.7 variants. Spike-specific TCR breadth and depth rose significantly after two AZD1222 doses compared with day 0 and with MenACWY recipients.

Sequencing used peripheral blood, obtained on day 0 of AZD1222 vaccination. The TCR sequence derives from an adult in good health. The V and J segments used are TRBV28 and TRBJ1-2, and TRBD1 matches 12 of the central bases. The DNA is TGTGCCAGCAGTCCCGCGGGACAGGGGGCATATCGAGGCTACACCTTC. Its protein is CASSPAGQGAYRGYTF.